The next 29 T cell receptor beta chains were all read from a single sample in a study of long-term antiretroviral therapy in people with HIV. The run of the v3.0 immunoSEQ assay was at survey level. This table comes from immunoSEQ multiplex PCR, and its TCRdb copy is limited to in-frame clones, with some not included. The data hold tens of thousands of clones, with around four fifths observed a single time. The sequenced sample was unsorted PBMCs, obtained 0.3 years after starting antiretroviral therapy. The receptors stem from a man aged 18 to 35 with HIV.

This chain uses TRBV4-1 with TRBJ1-1, with D maybe TRBD1 (6 bases). V shed 3 bases and J shed 1 base, with 9 bases lying between them. CDR1 and CDR2 (germline): MGHRA, YSYEKL. The CDR3 is made up of 14 amino acids. The CDR3, as DNA: TGCGCCAGCAGCCACGGACAGACGAACACTGAAGCTTTCTTT. It is translated as CASSHGQTNTEAFF.

The chain uses TRBV30 and TRBJ1-1; the D is unclear. The V and J ends lost 0 bases and 1 base respectively, with 9 bases between them. Per the germline V gene, CDR1 is GTSNPN and CDR2 is SVGIG (reference sequence). The CDR3 runs to 14 residues. The CDR3 is CAWSVLGRNTEAFF. DNA of the CDR3: TGTGCCTGGAGTGTGTTAGGGCGGAACACTGAAGCTTTCTTT.

The genes are TRBV5-5 and TRBJ2-3, with D uncertain. Germline assignment: CDR1 SGHKS and CDR2 YYEKEE (reference sequence). Trimming took 0 bases from V and 5 from J, leaving 10 bases between them. The CDR3 is made up of 14 amino acids. CDR3 in DNA: TGTGCCAGCAGCTTGGCTTGGCAGCTAGATACGCAGTATTTT. Amino acid sequence: CASSLAWQLDTQYF.

This clone is medium-sized in the sample. The chain combines TRBV29-1 with TRBJ1-3; tentative D call: TRBD1 (5 bases). This CDR3 is 12 amino acids long. V was pared by 7 bases and J by 1 base, with 8 bases between. Germline values: CDR1 SQVTM, CDR2 ANQGSEA. CDR3 region: CSGGDSGNTIYF. Here the CDR3 DNA reads TGCAGCGGGGGGGATTCTGGAAACACCATATATTTT.

The rearrangement links TRBV27 to TRBJ2-7, with TRBD1 as a possible D gene (6 bases). The germline CDR1 and CDR2 sequences are MNHEY and SMNVEV (reference sequence). The germline V and J ends were trimmed by 8 bases and 3 bases, with 11 bases remaining between them. This CDR3 comprises 12 residues. CDR3 in DNA: TGTGCCAGCTCAGGGGAAGGCTACGAGCAGTACTTC. Residues: CASSGEGYEQYF.

The sample holds one count of this clone. The chain carries TRBV13 and TRBJ2-1, with 8 bases that match TRBD2. This CDR3 spans 15 amino acids. Per germline, CDR1 PRHDT and CDR2 FYEKMQ (reference sequence). J lost 3 bases, V lost 1 base, and 2 bases had no gene match. The CDR3 coding sequence is TGTGCCAGCAGCTTAGCGGGGGGGGGCTACAATGAGCAGTTCTTC. Translation: CASSLAGGGYNEQFF.

The chain couples TRBV2 to TRBJ1-1, with 8 nucleotides matching TRBD1. The CDR3 runs to 12 residues. The V and J ends lost 7 bases and 5 bases, in that order; junction bases with no gene match: 3. Germline lookup yields CDR1 SNHLY and CDR2 FYNNEI. Here the CDR3 reads CASNRGSTEAFF. The CDR3 DNA reads as TGTGCCAGCAACAGGGGGAGTACTGAAGCTTTCTTT.

J is TRBJ2-3 and V is TRBV19, with 8 bases lining up with TRBD2. Trimming at V came to 4 bases and at J to 4 bases, leaving 1 base not matched to a gene. Germline-derived CDR1 and CDR2 are LNHDA and SQIVND (reference sequence). The CDR3 is 13 amino acids. CDR3 sequence (DNA): TGTGCCAGTAGTAACGGGAGGGCAGATACGCAGTATTTT. This codes for CASSNGRADTQYF.

This clone showed up just once. The chain uses TRBV9 and TRBJ2-1; 12 positions agree with TRBD2. This CDR3 region has 15 residues. Germline assignment: CDR1 SGDLS and CDR2 YYNGEE. V gave up 6 bases and J gave up 6 bases; unmatched junction bases: 7. The CDR3 here is CASTSGGALGNEQFF. The CDR3 bases are TGTGCCAGCACTAGCGGGGGGGCGTTGGGCAATGAGCAGTTCTTC.

This chain connects TRBV13 to TRBJ2-1, with 7 bases aligning to TRBD1. The CDR3 is made up of 15 amino acids. The J segment lost 2 bases and the V segment lost 5 bases, leaving 6 bases of the junction unmatched. Germline CDR1 and CDR2: PRHDT and FYEKMQ (reference sequence). CDR3 protein: CASSQPGQTYNEQFF. For the CDR3, the DNA is TGTGCCAGCAGCCAGCCGGGACAGACCTACAATGAGCAGTTCTTC.

The chain links TRBV6-1 to TRBJ1-3; no reliable D call. This CDR3 comprises 14 residues. From germline, CDR1 is MNHNS and CDR2 SASEGT. Trimming took 10 bases from V and 0 from J, leaving 13 bases between them. The CDR3 spells CATDQVLSGNTIYF. CDR3 sequence (DNA): TGTGCCACCGATCAGGTGCTCTCTGGAAACACCATATATTTT.

The V call is TRBV2, the J call TRBJ1-4; TRBD1 is a possible D gene (6 bases). CDR1 and CDR2 (germline): SNHLY, FYNNEI. CDR3 length: 14 residues. V lost 7 bases and J lost 7, with 16 bases in between. In DNA form, the CDR3 reads TGTGCCAGCAATGTTGACAAGGGGGGTGAAAAACTGTTTTTT. Encoded protein: CASNVDKGGEKLFF. Together with reference TRBV2 and TRBJ1-4, the CDR3 gives the full variable domain: EPEVTQTPSHQVTQMGQEVILRCVPISNHLYFYWYRQILGQKVEFLVSFYNNEISEKSEIFDDQFSVERPDGSNFTLKIRSTKLEDSAMYFCASNVDKGGEKLFFGSGTQLSVL.

The chain is built from TRBV6-4 and TRBJ1-2; D gene uncertain. V was cut by 10 bases and J by 7 bases, with 13 bases left in between. The CDR3 consists of 11 residues. Germline values: CDR1 MRHNA, CDR2 SNTAGT. The CDR3 loop reads CAKDRTLGYTF. Written as DNA, the CDR3 is TGTGCCAAAGATCGGACTCTTGGCTACACCTTC.

The rearrangement joins TRBV7-8 to TRBJ1-2; 11 bases are a match to TRBD1. Trimming took 5 bases from V and 6 from J; bases not matched to a gene: 8. Germline values: CDR1 SGHVS, CDR2 FQNEAQ. The CDR3 runs to 15 residues. CDR3 coding DNA: TGTGCCAGCAGCATGGACAGGGGGCGGTCTCATGGCTACACCTTC. This translates into CASSMDRGRSHGYTF.

A few counts support this clone. This sequence joins TRBV7-2 and TRBJ2-1; 9 bases map to TRBD2. This CDR3 spans 14 amino acids. With V trimmed by 3 bases and J by 7 bases, 4 bases remained unmatched. Per germline, CDR1 SGHTA and CDR2 FQGNSA. The DNA for the CDR3 is TGTGCCAGCAGCTTTAAGCGGGGGGAGAATGAGCAGTTCTTC. It specifies CASSFKRGENEQFF.

The V and J genes are TRBV14 and TRBJ2-3, with 9 bases fitting TRBD1. V lost 5 bases, J lost 0 bases, and 3 bases stayed unmatched. This CDR3 contains 15 residues. CDR1 is SGHDN, CDR2 FVKESK, per germline. The CDR3 loop is CASSATGGSTDTQYF. CDR3 DNA: TGTGCCAGCAGCGCGACAGGGGGAAGCACAGATACGCAGTATTTT.

V is TRBV5-1 and J is TRBJ2-7; maybe TRBD1 (7 bases). Germline assignment: CDR1 SGHRS and CDR2 YFSETQ. The CDR3 covers 14 residues. Trimming took off 3 bases at V and 3 bases at J, with 13 bases between the two ends. CDR3 sequence reads: CASSSQGGDYEQYF. The CDR3 DNA follows: TGCGCCAGCAGCTCGCAGGGGGGAGACTACGAGCAGTACTTC. Full variable domain (missing parts from reference TRBV5-1 and TRBJ2-7): KAGVTQTPRYLIKTRGQQVTLSCSPISGHRSVSWYQQTPGQGLQFLFEYFSETQRNKGNFPGRFSGRQFSNSRSEMNVSTLELGDSALYLCASSSQGGDYEQYFGPGTRLTVT.

The gene calls are TRBV7-9 and TRBJ2-1; perhaps TRBD2 as D (6 bases). Germline V gene data show CDR1 as SEHNR and CDR2 as FQNEAQ (reference sequence). The length of the CDR3 is 15 residues. The V and J ends lost 8 bases and 9 bases respectively, with 23 bases between them. The chain's CDR3 is CASETLRREEGEQFF. The DNA for the CDR3 is TGTGCCAGCGAAACCCTCCGGCGGGAAGAGGGTGAGCAGTTCTTC.

This chain joins TRBV25-1 and TRBJ2-1; D may correspond to TRBD1 or TRBD2 (6 bases each). V shed 4 bases and J shed 9 bases, with 16 bases lying between them. Per germline, CDR1 MGHDK and CDR2 SYGVNS. The CDR3 length is 14 residues. The CDR3, as DNA: TGTGCCAGCAGTGGTTCGGGGGCCCCTGGTGAGCAGTTCTTC. It translates to CASSGSGAPGEQFF.

This sequence joins TRBV19 and TRBJ2-2; TRBD2 might be the D (5 bases). CDR1 is LNHDA, CDR2 SQIVND, per germline (reference sequence). The CDR3 sequence is 12 residues long. Trimming pared 3 bases from V and 8 bases from J, leaving 7 bases between. CDR3 in amino acids: CASSMRVGELFF. The CDR3 bases are TGTGCCAGTAGTATGAGGGTTGGGGAGCTGTTTTTT.

This sequence joins TRBV7-3 and TRBJ2-3; 7 bases are shared with TRBD1. The CDR3 length is 14 residues. CDR1 and CDR2 from the germline V gene are SGHTA and FQGTGA. Losses at the gene ends were 3 bases for V and 1 base for J; bases not matched to a gene: 1. Written as DNA, the CDR3 is TGTGCCAGCAGCTTCCAGGGGGGCACAGATACGCAGTATTTT. Amino acid sequence: CASSFQGGTDTQYF.

This clone was counted a few times. The V and J genes are TRBV29-1 and TRBJ1-3; D not resolved. Trimming pared 6 bases from V and 0 bases from J, leaving 15 bases between. CDR1 and CDR2 (germline): SQVTM, ANQGSEA. CDR3 size: 15 residues. CDR3 region: CSVALGRNSGNTIYF. DNA for the CDR3: TGCAGCGTAGCCCTAGGACGCAACTCTGGAAACACCATATATTTT. Full variable domain (missing parts from reference TRBV29-1 and TRBJ1-3): SAVISQKPSRDICQRGTSLTIQCQVDSQVTMMFWYRQQPGQSLTLIATANQGSEATYESGFVIDKFPISRPNLTFSTLTVSNMSPEDSSIYLCSVALGRNSGNTIYFGEGSWLTVV.

This chain links TRBV27 with TRBJ2-1; perhaps TRBD2 as D (5 bases). Trimming left V 2 bases short and J 9 bases short, with 11 bases between. CDR3 length equals 13 residues. The germline CDR1 and CDR2 sequences are MNHEY and SMNVEV (reference sequence). The CDR3 DNA sequence: TGTGCCAGCAGTTTACGGGAACGGGGTGAGCAGTTCTTC. This translates into CASSLRERGEQFF.

The chain couples TRBV2 to TRBJ1-2; D is perhaps TRBD1 (6 bases). Trimming shortened V by 7 bases and J by 5 bases, and 17 bases separated the two germline ends. The CDR3 has 14 amino acids. Germline-derived CDR1 and CDR2 are SNHLY and FYNNEI. The chain's CDR3 is CASNPQGQRYGYTF. The DNA for the CDR3 is TGTGCCAGCAACCCACAGGGCCAAAGGTATGGCTACACCTTC.

J is TRBJ2-3 and V is TRBV5-6, with TRBD1 as a possible D gene (6 bases). Looked up from germline, CDR1 is SGHDT and CDR2 is YYEEEE. With 1 base removed from V and 6 bases from J, the gap between germline ends came to 18 bases. This CDR3 spans 16 amino acids. CDR3 loop: CASSLIGARQADTQYF. For the CDR3, the DNA is TGTGCCAGCAGCTTGATTGGTGCGAGACAGGCGGATACGCAGTATTTT.

The CDR3 is CASSEFHDYEQFF. CDR3 bases: TGTGCCAGCAGTGAATTTCACGACTATGAGCAGTTCTTC. The rearrangement links TRBV2 to TRBJ2-1, with D unclear. CDR3 size: 13 residues. V shed 2 bases and J shed 8 bases, with 10 bases lying between them. Germline values: CDR1 SNHLY, CDR2 FYNNEI.

This rearrangement joins TRBV11-2 to TRBJ2-5; D not certain. Germline-derived CDR1 and CDR2 are SGHAT and FQNNGV. Between the trimmed V and J ends, which lost 3 bases and 0 bases, there was a span of 2 bases. The CDR3 is made up of 12 amino acids. This CDR3 reads CASSLDQETQYF. The DNA for the CDR3 is TGTGCCAGCAGCTTGGACCAAGAGACCCAGTACTTC.

This chain joins TRBV19 and TRBJ1-2, with TRBD1 identical over 9 bases. CDR1 and CDR2 (germline): LNHDA, SQIVND (reference sequence). The CDR3 loop spans 14 amino acids. V lost 3 bases and J lost 6; bases outside the gene matches: 5. CDR3 coding DNA: TGTGCCAGTAGTATTCTGGGACAGGGCCATGGCTACACCTTC. Protein: CASSILGQGHGYTF.

The table lists this clone with a count of one. The V and J genes are TRBV7-9 and TRBJ2-1, with D perhaps assigned TRBD1 or TRBD2 (5 bases each). The length of the CDR3 is 13 residues. Germline V gene data show CDR1 as SEHNR and CDR2 as FQNEAQ (reference sequence). V lost 8 bases and J 8 bases, leaving 16 bases between the germline ends. The CDR3 coding sequence is TGTGCCAGCGTTTGGCCCCAGGGAGATGAGCAGTTCTTC. Encoded protein: CASVWPQGDEQFF.